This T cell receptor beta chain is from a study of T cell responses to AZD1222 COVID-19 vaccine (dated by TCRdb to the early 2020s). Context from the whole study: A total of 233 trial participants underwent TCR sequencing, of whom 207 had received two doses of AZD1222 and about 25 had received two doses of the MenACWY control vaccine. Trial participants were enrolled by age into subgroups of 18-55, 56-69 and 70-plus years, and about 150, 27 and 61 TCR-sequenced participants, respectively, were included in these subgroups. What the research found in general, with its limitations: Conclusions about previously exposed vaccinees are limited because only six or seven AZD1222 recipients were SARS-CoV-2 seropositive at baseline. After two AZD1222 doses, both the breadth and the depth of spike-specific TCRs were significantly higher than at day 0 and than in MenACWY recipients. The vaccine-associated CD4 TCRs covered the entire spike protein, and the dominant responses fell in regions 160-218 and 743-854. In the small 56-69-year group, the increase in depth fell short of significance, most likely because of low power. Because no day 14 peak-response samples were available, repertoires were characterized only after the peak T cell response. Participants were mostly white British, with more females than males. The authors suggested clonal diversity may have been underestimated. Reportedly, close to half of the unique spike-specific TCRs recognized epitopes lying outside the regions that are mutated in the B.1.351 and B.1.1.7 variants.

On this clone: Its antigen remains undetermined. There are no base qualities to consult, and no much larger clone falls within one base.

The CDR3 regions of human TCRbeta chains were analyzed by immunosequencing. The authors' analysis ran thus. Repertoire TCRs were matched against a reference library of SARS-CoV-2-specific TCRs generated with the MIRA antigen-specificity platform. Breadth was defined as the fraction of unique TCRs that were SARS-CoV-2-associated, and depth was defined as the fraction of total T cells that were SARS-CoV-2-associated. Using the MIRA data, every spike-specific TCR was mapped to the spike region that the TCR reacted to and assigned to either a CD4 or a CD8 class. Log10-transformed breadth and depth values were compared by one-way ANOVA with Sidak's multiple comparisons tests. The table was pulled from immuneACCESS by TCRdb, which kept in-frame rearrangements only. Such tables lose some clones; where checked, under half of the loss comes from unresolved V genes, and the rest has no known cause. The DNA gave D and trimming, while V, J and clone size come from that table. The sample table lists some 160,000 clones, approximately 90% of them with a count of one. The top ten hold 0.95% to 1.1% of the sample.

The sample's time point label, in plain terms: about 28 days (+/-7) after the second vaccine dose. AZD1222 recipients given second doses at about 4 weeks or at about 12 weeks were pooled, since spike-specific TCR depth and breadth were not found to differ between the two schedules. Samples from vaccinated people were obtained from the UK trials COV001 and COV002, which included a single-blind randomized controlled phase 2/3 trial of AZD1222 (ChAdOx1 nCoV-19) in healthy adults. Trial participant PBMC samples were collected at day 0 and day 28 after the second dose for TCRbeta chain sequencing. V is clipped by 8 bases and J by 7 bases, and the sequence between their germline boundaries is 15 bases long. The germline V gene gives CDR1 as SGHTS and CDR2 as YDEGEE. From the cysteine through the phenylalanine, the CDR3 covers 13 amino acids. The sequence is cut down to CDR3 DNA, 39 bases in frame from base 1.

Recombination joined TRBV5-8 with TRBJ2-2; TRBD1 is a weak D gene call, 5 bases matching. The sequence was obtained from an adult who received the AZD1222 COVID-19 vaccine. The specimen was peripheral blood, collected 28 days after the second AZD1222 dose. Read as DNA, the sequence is TGTGCCAGTTGTGTGACAGAGGTCGGGGAGCTGTTTTTT. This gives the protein CASCVTEVGELFF.